This TCR beta chain was identified in a study of blood T cell repertoires in COVID-19. Per the original methods: By means of reference gene primer amplification, nucleated cell counts were estimated. Method: immunoSEQ multiplex PCR; TCRdb's copy keeps in-frame clones and lacks some. That table furnishes V, J and clone size, whereas the DNA furnished D and trimming. The sample shows some 350,000 clones, over 80% of them seen only once. Residents of about two dozen US areas, aged about 18 to 89 years, made up the participants. With 5 bases removed from V and 7 bases from J, the gap between germline ends came to 9 bases. The CDR3 runs 12 residues. This clone was counted between two and nine times.

The specimen was PBMCs or T cells enriched from blood (not recorded which). V usage is TRBV12-3 or TRBV12-4 and J usage is TRBJ1-5; D gene ambiguous. This receptor was obtained from a man aged 25 to 40 who had recovered from COVID-19. In DNA form, the CDR3 reads TGTGCCAGCAGTCCCTTAATGCAGCCCCAGCATTTT. It codes for CASSPLMQPQHF.